The present entry profiles one T cell receptor (beta chain) with its context. V lost 6 bases, J lost 0 bases, and 8 bases lay in between. CDR1 and CDR2 from the germline V gene are SGHRS and YFSETQ. The CDR3 extends over 13 amino acids. The data are from a study of cytomegalovirus exposure and HLA in healthy donors. The PCR used 60 Vbeta and 13 Jbeta primers. Some clones are missing from TCRdb's copy, which holds only in-frame ones; the method was immunoSEQ multiplex PCR. This sample has approximately 150,000 clones, with 65% to 85% found just once. Material for sequencing was PBMCs. The chain joins TRBV5-1 to TRBJ2-3, with D unclear. The sequence was collected from a woman in her 40s in good health and CMV-seropositive. Here the CDR3 reads CASKESSTDTQYF. CDR3 in DNA: TGCGCCAGCAAAGAGTCAAGCACAGATACGCAGTATTTT.